Listed below are T cell receptor beta chains from one sample, sequenced in a study of T cells in Graves' hyperthyroidism and ophthalmopathy. One entry per CDR3 protein results from TCRdb running MiXCR on the multiplex PCR reads. The sample contains under 750,000 distinct CDR3 sequences, around 19% of which appear only once. Input material: blood. The receptors were gathered from a woman aged 45-65 years with Graves' hyperthyroidism that later progressed to Graves' ophthalmopathy. Both conserved end residues are part of each CDR3. The D gene is left open where the match is weak. Clone size is stated in some rows and not others, as once, few, many or a class when expanded.

TRBV12-3/TRBV12-4	many	TRBJ1-5	NA	TGTGCCAGCAGTTTGTATAGGGGCCAGCCCCAGCATTTT	CASSLYRGQPQHF
TRBV10-2	NA	TRBJ1-1	NA	TGCGCCAGCAGTGAGCCACGGGGCGTGTCTGAAGCTTTCTTT	CASSEPRGVSEAFF
TRBV12-3/TRBV12-4	many	TRBJ2-6	NA	TGTGCCAGCAGTGTAACAGGTTCTGGGGCCAACGTCCTGACTTTC	CASSVTGSGANVLTF
TRBV7-9	few	TRBJ2-1	TRBD2	TGTGCCAGCAGCCTCCCCCTAGCGGGCTACAATGAGCAGTTCTTC	CASSLPLAGYNEQFF
TRBV7-8	many	TRBJ1-4	NA	TGTGCCAGCAGCCAAATTCGGGACGATGGCGTTCGAAAACTGTTTTTT	CASSQIRDDGVRKLFF
TRBV6-1	many	TRBJ1-6	NA	TGTGCCAGCAGCGCCGGGACAAGTAATTCACCCCTCCACTTT	CASSAGTSNSPLHF
TRBV10-3	few	TRBJ1-1	NA	TGTGCCATCAGTGAGCTGAGCAGGGGAGACACTGAAGCTTTCTTT	CAISELSRGDTEAFF
TRBV3-1	NA	TRBJ2-2	TRBD1	TGTGCCAGCAGCCCGGGACAGGGTCCCGGGGAGCCGTTTTTT	CASSPGQGPGEPFF
TRBV6-1	NA	TRBJ2-7	TRBD2	TGTGCCAGCACCCAGACTAGCGGGGGTTCCTACGAGCAGTACTTC	CASTQTSGGSYEQYF
TRBV18	many	TRBJ2-7	TRBD1	TGTGCCAGCTCACCCGGGACAGGGGAACCCTACGAGCAGTACTTC	CASSPGTGEPYEQYF
TRBV6-2/TRBV6-3	few	TRBJ2-1	NA	TGTGCCAGCAGTTACCGATTGAACAATGAGCAGTTCTTC	CASSYRLNNEQFF
TRBV3-1	many	TRBJ1-1	NA	TGTGCCAGCAGCCAAGAGGGGACATCCAACACTGAAGCTTTCTTT	CASSQEGTSNTEAFF
TRBV6-1	NA	TRBJ1-5	NA	TGTGCCAGCAGGTCACAGGGAAGCAATCAGCCCCAGCATTTT	CASRSQGSNQPQHF
TRBV13	NA	TRBJ2-7	NA	TGTGCCAGCAGGCACCCCGGGTCCGAGCAGTACTTC	CASRHPGSEQYF
TRBV27	few	TRBJ2-3	NA	TGTGCCAGCAGTTGGGGACTTCTCACAGATACGCAGTATTTT	CASSWGLLTDTQYF
TRBV11-2	NA	TRBJ1-4	TRBD1	TGTGCCAGCAGCTCCGACAACAGGGGGGCTGAAAAACTGTTTTTT	CASSSDNRGAEKLFF
TRBV11-2	many	TRBJ2-1	NA	TGTGCCAGCAGCCCCTCAGGGGCGAGCTATGAGCAGTTCTTC	CASSPSGASYEQFF
TRBV3-1	NA	TRBJ2-2	NA	TGTGCCGCCCGACGGGGCGCGAACACCGGGGAGCTGTTTTTT	CAARRGANTGELFF
TRBV6-1	NA	TRBJ1-6	TRBD1	TGTGCCAGCACCAATCACCGACAGGGGGCTTTTAATTCACCCCTCCACTTT	CASTNHRQGAFNSPLHF
TRBV11-2	many	TRBJ1-1	TRBD1	TGTGCCAGCAGCTTAAGCGGACAGGTGAACACTGAAGCTTTCTTT	CASSLSGQVNTEAFF
TRBV7-9	NA	TRBJ1-2	NA	TGTGCCAGCAGCCGGGATGAAGCTAACTATGGCTACACCTTC	CASSRDEANYGYTF